This T cell receptor (beta chain) was recovered during a study of vaccination effects on CD4 cells after COVID-19. This table comes from immunoSEQ multiplex PCR, and its TCRdb copy is limited to in-frame clones, with some not included. In the table there are approximately 40,000 clones, more than 60% of which are singletons. Ahead of sequencing, the ViraFEST assay grew antigen-specific CD4+ T cells using viral peptide pools. Isolation of CD4+ T cells took place after ten to eleven days of culture. Having tested negative for nucleocapsid antibodies, the vaccine recipients showed no prior SARS-CoV-2 infection. Culturing of under 2.5 million PBMC per well took place with about 10 IU/ml IL-2 and 9 to 10 ug/ml peptides. In germline, CDR1 is SEHNR, CDR2 FQNEAQ (reference sequence). The CDR3 sequence is 15 residues long. V was clipped by 5 bases and J by 0 bases; unmatched bases: 4. About this clone: The antigen remains undetermined.

Study observations and caveats: Healthy vaccinees showed cross-reactivity with common cold coronaviruses in only 1 of 255 vaccine-induced clones. Late after vaccination, infection- and vaccine-induced clones showed marked clonal contraction. Convalescent patients in the study were few, and early post-infection timepoints were absent.

This TCR came from a human donor who received a COVID-19 vaccine. This specimen consisted of CD4+ T cells from PBMCs cultured with SARS-CoV-2 spike peptides, obtained before COVID-19 vaccination. The chain is built from TRBV7-9 and TRBJ2-3; 8 positions agree with TRBD1. The CDR3 DNA follows: TGTGCCAGCAGCCGTACAGGGGGGAGCACAGATACGCAGTATTTT. Protein sequence: CASSRTGGSTDTQYF.